The 21 T cell receptor beta chains below all came from one sample that was sequenced in a study of regulatory T cells in long-lasting Graves disease. HTBI primers from iRepertoire and Arm-PCR of CDR3 regions yielded the TCR beta libraries. TCRdb used MiXCR to reprocess the multiplex PCR reads, holding one entry per CDR3 protein. This table has about 470,000 distinct CDR3 sequences, 14% to 15% appearing once. The time point was: newly diagnosed GD, antithyroid drugs for less than 3 months. Researchers made the TCR library from RNA that was extracted from PBMCs. This sample also belongs to another study, concerning T cells in Graves' hyperthyroidism and ophthalmopathy.

Source: peripheral blood mononuclear cells (PBMCs), taken at new diagnosis, from a patient treated with antithyroid drugs. The source is a woman aged 30 to 39 with Graves disease.

Regarding this clonotype: A far larger clone is just one base off, so this is likely a read error. The CDR3 end shows no conserved phenylalanine or tryptophan, and so a read error is likely. The CDR3 reads CASSIHPKGLAGHNEQFS. Written as DNA, the CDR3 is TGCGCCAGCAGCATCCACCCCAAGGGGCTCGCAGGGCACAATGAGCAGTTCTCC. The V call is TRBV5-1, the J call TRBJ2-5; tentatively, D is TRBD1 (5 bases). The tail of the sequence fits TRBJ2-1 better, so the J call may be wrong. From germline, CDR1 is SGHRS and CDR2 YFSETQ. This CDR3 spans 18 amino acids.

A word on this clonotype: A single base separates this from a much larger clone, so it may be a read error. The chain recombines TRBV30 with TRBJ2-5; weak D call: TRBD1 (6 bases). V lost 5 bases, J lost 9 bases, and 16 bases lay in between. The CDR3 consists of 12 residues. The germline V gene has CDR1 GTSNPN and CDR2 SVGIG (reference sequence). DNA of the CDR3: TGTGCCTGGGCCGCAGGGGTCCAGGCCCAGTACTTC. It is translated as CAWAAGVQAQYF.

This clonotype was found once. V is TRBV25-1 and J is TRBJ1-2; no reliable D call. CDR3 length: 15 amino acids. Per germline, CDR1 MGHDK and CDR2 SYGVNS. The germline V and J ends were trimmed by 1 base and 2 bases, with 11 bases remaining between them. The CDR3, as DNA: TGTGCCAGCAGTGAATCGTCCCCGGGCAACTATGGCTACACCTTC. It yields the protein CASSESSPGNYGYTF.

This clonotype was found many times. The rearrangement uses TRBV11-2 and TRBJ2-1, with D possibly matching TRBD1 (5 bases). The CDR3 is 15 residues long. Germline V gene data show CDR1 as SGHAT and CDR2 as FQNNGV. V lost 5 bases, J lost 2 bases, and 13 bases lay in between. The DNA of the CDR3 is TGTGCCAGCAGCGGGGCGATCGTAACCTACAATGAGCAGTTCTTC. Its translation: CASSGAIVTYNEQFF.

Note on this clonotype: This may stem from a read error, because a much larger clone lies one nucleotide away. The chain uses TRBV3-1 and TRBJ1-1; D unclear. The CDR3 extends over 18 amino acids. Germline CDR1 and CDR2: LGHDT and YNNKEL (reference sequence). Deletions cut 4 bases from V and 2 bases from J, with 23 bases between. CDR3 coding DNA: TGTGCCAGCAGCCCCTTACCGATAGGGTTTGATTCCAACACTGAAGCTTTCTTT. It specifies CASSPLPIGFDSNTEAFF.

There are many counts of this clonotype. This chain connects TRBV11-2 to TRBJ2-2; D unclear. The V end was cut by 3 bases, the J end by 6 bases, with 2 bases between. CDR1 is SGHAT, CDR2 FQNNGV, per germline. The CDR3 has 11 amino acids. The CDR3: CASSFAGELFF. CDR3 DNA: TGTGCCAGCAGCTTTGCCGGGGAGCTGTTTTTT.

The chain recombines TRBV15 with TRBJ2-1, with TRBD1 identical over 7 bases. The CDR3 sequence is 16 residues long. Germline V CDR1 and CDR2: LNHNV, YYDKDF (reference sequence). Trimming at V came to 0 bases and at J to 4 bases, leaving 6 bases not matched to a gene. In nucleotides, the CDR3 is TGTGCCACCAGCAGAGATGTCCGGGACAGTTACAATGAGCAGTTCTTC. Protein sequence: CATSRDVRDSYNEQFF. Using reference TRBV15 and TRBJ2-1 for the parts outside the CDR3, the full variable domain is DAMVIQNPRYQVTQFGKPVTLSCSQTLNHNVMYWYQQKSSQAPKLLFHYYDKDFNNEADTPDNFQSRRPNTSFCFLDIRSPGLGDTAMYLCATSRDVRDSYNEQFFGPGTRLTVL.

The gene calls are TRBV19 and TRBJ2-1; either TRBD1 or TRBD2 may supply D (7 bases each). Germline V gene sequence: CDR1 LNHDA, CDR2 SQIVND (reference sequence). V lost 4 bases to trimming and J lost 2 bases, with 18 bases between them. The CDR3 runs to 17 residues. This CDR3 reads CASSKGVGGGAYNEQFF. CDR3 sequence (DNA): TGTGCCAGTAGTAAGGGAGTGGGAGGGGGCGCCTACAATGAGCAGTTCTTC.

This clonotype has only a few counts. The chain is built from TRBV15 and TRBJ1-5, with D tentatively TRBD1 (6 bases). CDR3 size: 15 residues. V dropped 4 bases and J dropped 5 bases, with 15 bases sitting between them. Germline lookup yields CDR1 LNHNV and CDR2 YYDKDF (reference sequence). The DNA for the CDR3 is TGTGCCACCAGCACCGGGCAGACAGGCGATCAGCCCCAGCATTTT. It translates to CATSTGQTGDQPQHF.

V gene TRBV5-1 combines with J gene TRBJ1-5, with TRBD1 identical over 7 bases. Per the germline V gene, CDR1 is SGHRS and CDR2 is YFSETQ. The V gene end was trimmed by 5 bases and the J gene end by 4 bases; junction bases not matched to a gene: 9. CDR3 size: 15 residues. CDR3 sequence: CASRPPGQNNQPQHF. The CDR3, as DNA: TGCGCCAGCAGGCCACCGGGACAGAATAATCAGCCCCAGCATTTT.

In this sample, this clonotype turned up many times. This sequence joins TRBV28 and TRBJ2-7; D may be TRBD2 (5 bases). V gave up 3 bases and J gave up 3 bases, with 6 bases separating them. The germline V gene has CDR1 MDHEN and CDR2 SYDVKM. This CDR3 has 12 residues. The CDR3 loop is CASSFTSYEQYF. The CDR3, as DNA: TGTGCCAGCAGTTTTACTAGCTACGAGCAGTACTTC.

The V gene is TRBV7-8, the J gene TRBJ1-6, with D perhaps TRBD1 (6 bases). The CDR3 contains 15 residues. CDR1 is SGHVS, CDR2 FQNEAQ, per germline. V lost 0 bases and J lost 10, with 13 bases in between. CDR3 residues: CASSLAGGARSPLHF. In DNA form, the CDR3 reads TGTGCCAGCAGCTTAGCAGGGGGGGCACGGTCACCCCTCCACTTT.

This clonotype was counted ten times or more. The chain uses TRBV12-3 or TRBV12-4 and TRBJ2-7; a weak D match, TRBD1 (5 bases). This CDR3 is built from 11 residues. Trimming left V 7 bases short and J 9 bases short, with 13 bases between. Written as DNA, the CDR3 is TGTGCCAGCACTAGGGGAAGATGGCAGTACTTC. Translation gives CASTRGRWQYF.

The chain joins TRBV6-1 to TRBJ2-1, with 8 bases lining up with TRBD2. V was pared by 8 bases and J by 7 bases, with 10 bases of the junction left unmatched. The CDR3 loop spans 14 amino acids. CDR1 and CDR2 from the germline V gene are MNHNS and SASEGT. CDR3 in amino acids: CASCVGGVGNEQFF. Here the CDR3 DNA reads TGTGCCAGCTGCGTCGGGGGGGTGGGGAATGAGCAGTTCTTC.

This chain joins TRBV20-1 and TRBJ2-1, with 7 bases identical to TRBD2. J was trimmed by 0 bases and V by 7 bases; bases with no gene match: 6. This CDR3 comprises 14 residues. Germline V gene sequence: CDR1 DFQATT, CDR2 SNEGSKA (reference sequence). The CDR3, as DNA: TGCAGTGGGCGGGGCGGGAGCTCCTACAATGAGCAGTTCTTC. Its translation: CSGRGGSSYNEQFF.

This clonotype was detected many times. The rearrangement links TRBV7-9 to TRBJ2-1; D gene ambiguous. Germline assignment: CDR1 SEHNR and CDR2 FQNEAQ (reference sequence). This CDR3 region has 14 residues. V was shortened by 3 bases and J by 5 bases, with 11 bases between the two germline ends. The CDR3 here is CASSFGLANNEQFF. The DNA for the CDR3 is TGTGCCAGCAGCTTCGGTCTCGCCAACAATGAGCAGTTCTTC.

This clonotype was seen repeatedly, ten times or more. This chain links TRBV20-1 with TRBJ2-7; D not resolved. V gave up 0 bases and J gave up 2 bases, with 17 bases separating them. The CDR3 contains 16 residues. Per the germline V gene, CDR1 is DFQATT and CDR2 is SNEGSKA (reference sequence). In DNA, the CDR3 is TGCAGTGCTAGAGATCAGTTCTCGCTCAAACCCTACGAGCAGTACTTC. Translation: CSARDQFSLKPYEQYF.

This clonotype appeared many times. The chain joins TRBV6-5 to TRBJ2-2, with a weak D call TRBD2 (7 bases). The CDR3 length is 17 residues. Germline V gene data show CDR1 as MNHEY and CDR2 as SVGAGI. With 2 bases removed from V and 1 base from J, the gap between germline ends came to 14 bases. Here the CDR3 reads CASSYVSGGRNTGELFF. The DNA of the CDR3 is TGTGCCAGCAGTTACGTTTCGGGGGGCAGGAACACCGGGGAGCTGTTTTTT.

This clonotype was seen more than once but under ten times. The chain employs TRBV4-1 and TRBJ1-1; D perhaps matches TRBD1 (5 bases). This CDR3 region has 15 residues. V was clipped by 4 bases and J by 3 bases, with 15 bases between them. Germline V gene lookup returns CDR1 MGHRA and CDR2 YSYEKL. The CDR3, as DNA: TGCGCCAGCAGCCTCGTGGGGCCGTCGGACACTGAAGCTTTCTTT. This encodes CASSLVGPSDTEAFF.

This clonotype was counted at least ten times. The chain joins TRBV18 to TRBJ2-2; 7 positions match TRBD2. V dropped 7 bases and J dropped 1; count of bases not matched to a gene: 12. Germline assignment: CDR1 KGHSH and CDR2 LQKENI. There are 17 residues in the CDR3. CDR3 sequence reads: CASFAPNLAVNTGELFF. For the CDR3, the DNA is TGTGCCAGCTTCGCCCCAAATCTAGCGGTGAACACCGGGGAGCTGTTTTTT.

The sample holds a few counts of this clonotype. This chain joins TRBV5-5 and TRBJ1-2; a possible D gene is TRBD1 (6 bases). The CDR3 consists of 17 residues. Germline V gene sequence: CDR1 SGHKS, CDR2 YYEKEE (reference sequence). V lost 0 bases to trimming and J lost 0 bases, with 15 bases between them. CDR3 in DNA: TGTGCCAGCAGCTTGGTCAGGGGACTCCTATCTAACTATGGCTACACCTTC. Translating it yields CASSLVRGLLSNYGYTF.